The 14 T cell receptor beta chains reported below all come from one sample, sequenced in a study of T cell responses to AZD1222 COVID-19 vaccine. Using immunoSEQ multiplex PCR, the repertoire was profiled, and TCRdb retains in-frame clones only, with some absent. Of under 110,000 clones listed, more than 70% were seen once; the top ten hold roughly 10%. Sequenced material: peripheral blood, taken 28 days after the second AZD1222 dose. These receptors all come from an adult who received the AZD1222 COVID-19 vaccine.

This clone showed up just once. The rearrangement uses TRBV14 and TRBJ1-1; 8 positions agree with TRBD1. V shed 4 bases and J 4 bases; nucleotides not matched to a gene: 8. The CDR3 has 15 residues. Looked up from germline, CDR1 is SGHDN and CDR2 is FVKESK. The CDR3 is CASSLRTGRITEAFF. The CDR3 coding sequence is TGTGCCAGCAGCCTCCGGACAGGGAGAATCACTGAAGCTTTCTTT.

The chain employs TRBV6-5 and TRBJ2-4, with a weak D call TRBD1 (6 bases). The germline CDR1 and CDR2 sequences are MNHEY and SVGAGI. The CDR3 has 15 residues. The V end was cut by 6 bases, the J end by 3 bases, with 15 bases between. CDR3 protein: CASSGRAGVKNIQYF. CDR3 DNA sequence: TGTGCCAGCAGCGGGCGGGCAGGGGTCAAAAACATTCAGTACTTC.

The rearrangement uses TRBV5-1 and TRBJ1-2; 11 nucleotides line up with TRBD1. This CDR3 has 15 residues. Germline CDR1 reads SGHRS; CDR2 reads YFSETQ. Trimming at V came to 4 bases and at J to 3 bases, leaving 5 bases not matched to a gene. The CDR3 loop reads CASSQGQGVDYGYTF. The DNA of the CDR3 is TGCGCCAGCAGCCAGGGACAGGGGGTTGACTATGGCTACACCTTC.

V is TRBV19 and J is TRBJ2-2; no firm D call. Deletions cut 5 bases from V and 6 bases from J, with 13 bases between. This CDR3 has 14 amino acids. Germline lookup yields CDR1 LNHDA and CDR2 SQIVND (reference sequence). This CDR3 reads CASSLSGPAGELFF. In DNA form, the CDR3 reads TGTGCCAGTAGTCTTTCCGGGCCAGCCGGGGAGCTGTTTTTT.

The chain carries TRBV20-1 and TRBJ1-5; D is undetermined. V lost 7 bases and J 2 bases, leaving 6 bases between the germline ends. The CDR3 extends over 11 amino acids. Germline V gene data show CDR1 as DFQATT and CDR2 as SNEGSKA (reference sequence). The CDR3 is CSVSGNQPQHF. As DNA, the CDR3 is TGCAGTGTTAGCGGCAATCAGCCCCAGCATTTT.

This chain links TRBV12-3 or TRBV12-4 with TRBJ2-1; the D gene is possibly TRBD2 (7 bases). The CDR3 spans 13 residues. V lost 2 bases, J lost 9 bases, and 11 bases lay in between. The CDR3 bases are TGTGCCAGCAGTTTAAGAGGGGGGGGTGAGCAGTTCTTC. Translation: CASSLRGGGEQFF.

For the CDR3, the DNA is TGCGCCAGCAGCTTCAAGGGGCAGGGGACTGAAGCTTTCTTT. Encoded protein: CASSFKGQGTEAFF. The V and J genes are TRBV5-1 and TRBJ1-1; TRBD1 is a possible D gene (6 bases). The CDR3 length is 14 residues. Per the germline V gene, CDR1 is SGHRS and CDR2 is YFSETQ. V lost 2 bases, J lost 5 bases, and 13 bases lay in between.

This rearrangement joins TRBV11-3 to TRBJ2-2; no clear D. Trimming took 1 base from V and 6 from J, leaving 9 bases between them. Per the germline V gene, CDR1 is SGHNT and CDR2 is YENEEA. The CDR3 is 14 residues long. The CDR3 is CASSLAGRPGELFF. The CDR3 nucleotides read TGTGCCAGCAGCTTAGCAGGCAGGCCCGGGGAGCTGTTTTTT.

The rearrangement joins TRBV7-8 to TRBJ1-1; D is ambiguous. CDR1 and CDR2 (germline): SGHVS, FQNEAQ. Between the trimmed V and J ends, which lost 2 bases and 4 bases, there was a span of 5 bases. The CDR3 is 12 residues long. The CDR3 DNA reads TGTGCCAGCAGCTTATCCCCCACTGAAGCTTTCTTT. It encodes CASSLSPTEAFF.

The chain carries TRBV18 and TRBJ1-1; D is perhaps TRBD1 (6 bases). Trimming took 0 bases from V and 1 from J, leaving 12 bases between them. This CDR3 has 16 residues. Germline CDR1 is KGHSH and CDR2 is LQKENI. CDR3 coding DNA: TGTGCCAGCTCACCACCGGGCAGGGGCGAGAACACTGAAGCTTTCTTT. Translation gives CASSPPGRGENTEAFF.

The V gene is TRBV6-5, the J gene TRBJ2-3; 11 bases align to TRBD2. V shed 4 bases and J 2 bases; nucleotides not matched to a gene: 5. CDR3 length: 16 residues. The germline V gene encodes CDR1 MNHEY and CDR2 SVGAGI. The CDR3 region is CASSFRTSGPTDTQYF. DNA of the CDR3: TGTGCCAGCAGTTTCCGGACTAGCGGGCCCACAGATACGCAGTATTTT.

The table lists this clone with a few counts. V and J are TRBV9 and TRBJ1-2; 9 nucleotides agree with TRBD1. This CDR3 is 16 amino acids long. Germline V gives CDR1 SGDLS, CDR2 YYNGEE. V was pared by 3 bases and J by 5 bases, with 11 bases of the junction left unmatched. Here the CDR3 reads CASSGTGANLGYGYTF. The CDR3 bases are TGTGCCAGCAGCGGGACAGGGGCCAACTTAGGGTATGGCTACACCTTC.

CDR3 region: CASSYAGGSYEQYF. Here the CDR3 DNA reads TGTGCCAGTAGTTACGCGGGAGGGTCGTACGAGCAGTACTTC. The V gene is TRBV19, the J gene TRBJ2-7; TRBD2 matches 9 bases. Trimming at V came to 5 bases and at J to 4 bases, leaving 6 bases not matched to a gene. The CDR3 is 14 amino acids. Germline V gene sequence: CDR1 LNHDA, CDR2 SQIVND (reference sequence).

The V gene is TRBV29-1, the J gene TRBJ1-1, with 12 bases matching TRBD1. CDR3 size: 17 residues. Germline-derived CDR1 and CDR2 are SQVTM and ANQGSEA. V lost 1 base, J lost 3 bases, and 9 bases stayed unmatched. The CDR3 region is CSVEGGQGARQYTEAFF. The CDR3 nucleotides read TGCAGCGTTGAAGGGGGACAGGGGGCACGTCAATACACTGAAGCTTTCTTT.